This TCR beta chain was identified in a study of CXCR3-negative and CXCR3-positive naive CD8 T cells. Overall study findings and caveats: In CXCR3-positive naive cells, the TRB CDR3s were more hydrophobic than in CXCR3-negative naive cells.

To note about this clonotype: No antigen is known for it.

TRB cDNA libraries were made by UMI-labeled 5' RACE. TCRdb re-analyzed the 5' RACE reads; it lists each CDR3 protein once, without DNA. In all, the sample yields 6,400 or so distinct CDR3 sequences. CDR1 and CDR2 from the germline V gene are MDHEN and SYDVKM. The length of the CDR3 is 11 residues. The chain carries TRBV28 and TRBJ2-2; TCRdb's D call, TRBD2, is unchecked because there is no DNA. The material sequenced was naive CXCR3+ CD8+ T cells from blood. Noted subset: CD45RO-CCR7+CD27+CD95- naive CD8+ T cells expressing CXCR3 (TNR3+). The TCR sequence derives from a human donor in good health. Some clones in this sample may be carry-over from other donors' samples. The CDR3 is CASGSAGELFF.